This T cell receptor (beta chain) was identified during a study of Ad26.COV2.S vaccination and SARS-CoV-2 variants. About the research overall: Administration of Ad26.COV2.S was intramuscular, either once or twice 56 days apart.

Treatment defined: some 19 received Ad26.COV2.S at low or high dose, single or two shots; about 5 received placebo; per-sample allocation not given. Sampling was performed 63 days after the first vaccine or placebo injection. The vaccine antigen was prefusion-stabilized Wuhan SARS-CoV-2 spike. Profiling relied on immunoSEQ multiplex PCR, and the TCRdb table lists in-frame clones only, not all of them. The sample carries approximately 480,000 clones, roughly 89% recorded once. Study results and limitations: Recipients given vaccine exceeded placebo recipients in spike-specific TCR breadth. Vaccine recipients and placebo recipients showed similar non-spike TCR breadth.

The CDR3 runs to 12 residues. Germline lookup yields CDR1 SGHAT and CDR2 FQNNGV. The ends were cut back, 2 bases at V and 5 bases at J, with 6 bases in the middle. Worth noting for this clone: Its antigen is currently unknown.

The chain couples TRBV11-2 to TRBJ1-1; D is unclear. The source is a person between 18 and 59 years old who received the Ad26.COV2.S COVID-19 vaccine or a placebo. This specimen was peripheral blood, taken in a trial of Ad26.COV2.S vaccine versus placebo. The CDR3 DNA reads as TGTGCCAGCAGCTTATTCGGAACTGAAGCTTTCTTT. Its translation: CASSLFGTEAFF.